These T cell receptor beta chains were read from a single sample in a study of CD8 T cells in Susac syndrome. In TCRdb, the immunoSEQ multiplex PCR reads were re-called with MiXCR into one record per CDR3 protein. The table shows about 200,000 distinct CDR3 sequences, with 95% occurring only once. Sequenced: CD4+ T cells from PBMCs. These receptors were obtained from a human donor in good health. The CDR3 runs from the conserved cysteine through the conserved F or W. The D gene is left open where the match is weak. Rows give clone size only sometimes, using once, few, many, or a class for an expanded clone.

-	TRBD2	TRBV24-1	TRBJ2-1	TGTGCCATCGCCGGGGGGAGCTCCTACAATGAGCAGTTCTTC	CAIAGGSSYNEQFF
-	-	TRBV20-1	TRBJ2-3	TGCAGTGCTAGCTTCGATACGCAGTATTTT	CSASFDTQYF
-	TRBD1	TRBV6-2/TRBV6-3	TRBJ1-1	TGTGCCAGCAGTGACAGGGAGGAAAGAGCTTTCTTT	CASSDREERAFF
-	-	TRBV20-1	TRBJ2-5	TGCAGTGCTAGAGAAGGGGTCCAAGAGACCCAGTACTTC	CSAREGVQETQYF
-	-	TRBV5-1	TRBJ2-6	TGCGCCAGCATCCCAGACCATGGCTCTGGGGCCAACGTCCTGACTTTC	CASIPDHGSGANVLTF
-	-	TRBV7-2	TRBJ2-5	TGTGCCAGCAGCTCCGCCCCAACGAGCCGCCAAGAGACCCAGTACTTC	CASSSAPTSRQETQYF
-	TRBD1	TRBV5-4	TRBJ2-3	TGTGCCAGCAGCCCTCGAGGGGGCTCAGATACGCAGTATTTT	CASSPRGGSDTQYF
-	-	TRBV20-1	TRBJ2-2	TGCAGTGCTAGACTAGGCGTATCCACCGGGGAGCTGTTTTTT	CSARLGVSTGELFF
once	-	TRBV7-3	TRBJ2-3	TGTGCCAGCAGTCATAACAGAGCTCGGGGCCGCACAGATACGCAGTATTTT	CASSHNRARGRTDTQYF
few	-	TRBV5-4	TRBJ2-3	TGTGCCAGCAGCAAGGGCCAAGGGATAGATACGCAGTATTTT	CASSKGQGIDTQYF
-	-	TRBV3-1	TRBJ1-5	TGTGCCAGCAGCCAAGACTCAAGGCAGCCCCAGCATTTT	CASSQDSRQPQHF
once	-	TRBV7-3	TRBJ1-1	TGTGCCAGCAGCCTGGACATGGGCGACACTGAAGCTTTCTTT	CASSLDMGDTEAFF
-	TRBD1	TRBV29-1	TRBJ2-1	TGCAGCGGAACTACAGGGGACTACAATGAGCAGTTCTTC	CSGTTGDYNEQFF
-	-	TRBV3-1	TRBJ2-3	TGTGCCAGCAGCCAAGGTTTCGGAAAAGATACGCAGTATTTT	CASSQGFGKDTQYF
-	TRBD2	TRBV2	TRBJ2-2	TGTGCCAGCAGAGGCCCGGGGGGGTACACCGGGGAGCTGTTTTTT	CASRGPGGYTGELFF
-	-	TRBV5-4	TRBJ1-1	TGTGCCAGCAGCTTGGAAGTACGGAGGAACACTGAAGCTTTCTTT	CASSLEVRRNTEAFF
-	-	TRBV4-3	TRBJ2-7	TGCGCCAGCAGCCAAGATAGCACAGTCTACGAGCAGTACTTC	CASSQDSTVYEQYF
-	-	TRBV12-3/TRBV12-4	TRBJ2-2	TGTGCCAGCAGTTTTGTCTCCAGCGGGACCGGGGAGCTGTTTTTT	CASSFVSSGTGELFF
-	TRBD2	TRBV24-1	TRBJ2-3	TGTGCCACCAGTGATTCCAGCGGGAGGGAGACAGATACGCAGTATTTT	CATSDSSGRETDTQYF
-	-	TRBV5-4	TRBJ1-2	TGTGCCAGCAGTAGGGACATCTATGGCTACACCTTC	CASSRDIYGYTF
-	-	TRBV18	TRBJ2-1	TGTGCCAGCTCTGCAGGGGCCAATGAGCAGTTCTTC	CASSAGANEQFF
-	-	TRBV5-1	TRBJ1-1	TGCGCCAGCAGCCAGGGGACCCTGGGCACTGAAGCTTTCTTT	CASSQGTLGTEAFF
-	-	TRBV20-1	TRBJ2-5	TGCAGTGCTAGGGGAACTGAGACCCAGTACTTC	CSARGTETQYF
-	-	TRBV29-1	TRBJ2-5	TGCAGCGTTGGGGGTCAAGAGACCCAGTACTTC	CSVGGQETQYF
-	TRBD1	TRBV29-1	TRBJ1-1	TGCAGCGTCCTCGGGACAGCCAACACTGAAGCTTTCTTT	CSVLGTANTEAFF
-	TRBD1	TRBV30	TRBJ1-2	TGTGCCTGGTCCAACCTCGACAGGGGAGGCTATGGCTACACCTTC	CAWSNLDRGGYGYTF
once	TRBD2	TRBV7-9	TRBJ2-2	TGTGCCAGCAGCTTAGAGCGGGGGAACACCGGGGAGCTGTTTTTT	CASSLERGNTGELFF
-	TRBD2	TRBV4-2	TRBJ2-3	TGTGCCAGCAGCCTAATGTTCAGCGGGAGCGCAGATACGCAGTATTTT	CASSLMFSGSADTQYF
-	-	TRBV19	TRBJ1-2	TGTGCCAGTATGGAGGACCCTTCCAGCGGTAACTATGGCTACACCTTC	CASMEDPSSGNYGYTF
-	TRBD1	TRBV5-6	TRBJ2-3	TGTGCCAGCAGCTTGAACAGGGGGCTCCCAGATACGCAGTATTTT	CASSLNRGLPDTQYF
-	-	TRBV24-1	TRBJ2-3	TGTGCCACCAGTGATGGGGACAAAGATACGCAGTATTTT	CATSDGDKDTQYF
-	-	TRBV18	TRBJ2-1	TGTGCCAGCTCACCCTCGCGGGGAGGGGGGGCCGGCAATGAGCAGTTCTTC	CASSPSRGGGAGNEQFF
-	-	TRBV29-1	TRBJ2-6	TGCAGCGCCATGACTGGGGCCAACGTCCTGACTTTC	CSAMTGANVLTF
-	TRBD1	TRBV2	TRBJ2-7	TGTGCCAGCAGTGTATTTCCGGGACAGGGTGAATACGAGCAGTACTTC	CASSVFPGQGEYEQYF
-	TRBD2	TRBV3-1	TRBJ2-1	TGTGCCACCAAGGGACTAGGGACCTACAATGAGCAGTTCTTC	CATKGLGTYNEQFF
-	-	TRBV3-1	TRBJ1-4	TGTGCCAGCAGCCCCGGTGATGATTCTAATGAAAAACTGTTTTTT	CASSPGDDSNEKLFF
-	-	TRBV4-2	TRBJ2-3	TGTGCCAGCAGCCCTAGCGTGACAGACGCAGATACGCAGTATTTT	CASSPSVTDADTQYF